The 10 T cell receptor beta chains below all came from one sample that was sequenced in a study of control samples from healthy donors and cancer patients. Assay: immunoSEQ multiplex PCR; the TCRdb copy retains only in-frame clones and omits some. The sample has roughly 52,000 clones, around 95% seen once; the top ten hold around 1.9%. Sequencing input: blood. Source of these receptors: a woman between 25 and 40 years old in good health.

J is TRBJ2-1 and V is TRBV21-1; TRBD1 reflects the table's D call only, with no check against the DNA. TRBV21-1 is marked as a pseudogene. This CDR3 spans 13 amino acids. CDR3 coding DNA: TGTGCCAGCAGCAAGACAGGGTACAATGAGCAGTTCTTC. Translating it yields CASSKTGYNEQFF.

This chain joins TRBV7-2 and TRBJ2-7, with 7 bases lining up with TRBD2. Germline values: CDR1 SGHTA, CDR2 FQGNSA. J gave up 1 base and V 1 base, and 4 bases lay outside the gene matches. This CDR3 is 15 amino acids long. CDR3 loop: CASSLGRERSYEQYF. CDR3 DNA sequence: TGTGCCAGCAGCTTAGGGCGGGAGAGGTCCTACGAGCAGTACTTC.

This chain joins TRBV7-9 and TRBJ2-1, with 8 positions matching TRBD1. CDR1 SEHNR and CDR2 FQNEAQ come from the germline V gene (reference sequence). The V and J ends lost 5 bases and 5 bases, in that order; junction bases with no gene match: 8. The CDR3 has 15 amino acids. CDR3 nucleotides: TGTGCCAGCAGCGAATCCGGGACAGGTAACAATGAGCAGTTCTTC. This sequence encodes CASSESGTGNNEQFF.

The rearrangement joins TRBV3-1 (or the pseudogene TRBV3-2) to TRBJ1-5; no clear D gene. The V gene's germline CDR1 is LGHDT and CDR2 YNNKEL (reference sequence). This CDR3 spans 13 amino acids. The V end was cut by 4 bases, the J end by 0 bases, with 4 bases between. CDR3 coding DNA: TGTGCCAGCAGCCCACATAGCAATCAGCCCCAGCATTTT. The encoded protein is CASSPHSNQPQHF.

This chain joins TRBV4-1 and TRBJ2-7; no clear D. The V end was cut by 1 base, the J end by 2 bases, with 6 bases between. The CDR3 runs 13 residues. CDR1 is MGHRA, CDR2 YSYEKL, per germline. The CDR3 DNA reads TGCGCCAGCAGCCAAGCTCCAGCCTACGAGCAGTACTTC. The encoded protein is CASSQAPAYEQYF.

The J gene is TRBJ1-5, the V gene TRBV28; the D gene is possibly TRBD1 (5 bases). Looked up from germline, CDR1 is MDHEN and CDR2 is SYDVKM. The CDR3 totals 13 residues. V was shortened by 7 bases and J by 7 bases, with 14 bases between the two germline ends. CDR3 loop: CASTDSAYQPQHF. DNA of the CDR3: TGTGCCAGCACTGACAGTGCATACCAGCCCCAGCATTTT. Drawing the rest from reference TRBV28 and TRBJ1-5, the complete variable domain is DVKVTQSSRYLVKRTGEKVFLECVQDMDHENMFWYRQDPGLGLRLIYFSYDVKMKEKGDIPEGYSVSREKKERFSLILESASTNQTSMYLCASTDSAYQPQHFGDGTRLSIL.

The rearrangement links TRBV10-3 to TRBJ1-4; D ambiguous. V lost 8 bases and J 8 bases, leaving 9 bases between the germline ends. This CDR3 has 11 residues. Germline V gives CDR1 ENHRY, CDR2 SYGVKD. The DNA for the CDR3 is TGTGCCATCGTAGGTGGCGAAAAACTGTTTTTT. Protein product: CAIVGGEKLFF.

This chain uses TRBV3-1 (or the pseudogene TRBV3-2) with TRBJ2-1; perhaps TRBD2 as D (6 bases). CDR3 size: 14 residues. Deletions cut 5 bases from V and 3 bases from J, with 11 bases between. Germline V gene data show CDR1 as LGHDT and CDR2 as YNNKEL (reference sequence). As DNA, the CDR3 is TGTGCCAGCAGCTCCCGGACTATCTACAATGAGCAGTTCTTC. It is translated as CASSSRTIYNEQFF.

The CDR3 DNA follows: TGTGCCAGCAGTTACTCGGGGGAGGCTGGCTACACCTTC. This codes for CASSYSGEAGYTF. The chain uses TRBV6-5 and TRBJ1-2, with a possible D match to TRBD1 (5 bases). This CDR3 comprises 13 residues. Trimming cost V 0 bases and J 7 bases, with 9 bases left between them. The germline gives CDR1 MNHEY, CDR2 SVGAGI.

The chain has TRBV14 and TRBJ1-2; tentative D call: TRBD1 (5 bases). Trimming removed 2 bases at V and 8 bases at J, with 12 bases between. Germline CDR1 SGHDN, CDR2 FVKESK. This CDR3 has 13 amino acids. As DNA, the CDR3 is TGTGCCAGCAGCCAACAGGGAGTCGGGGGCTACACCTTC. Protein product: CASSQQGVGGYTF.